Listed below are T cell receptor beta chains from one sample, sequenced in a study of blood T cell repertoires in COVID-19. Some clones are missing from TCRdb's copy, which holds only in-frame ones; the method was immunoSEQ multiplex PCR. This table holds a few hundred thousand clones, roughly 84% found once. Sequencing was performed on peripheral blood. The source of these receptors is a man over 45 who had recovered from COVID-19. Both conserved end residues are part of each CDR3. A D gene is named only where the DNA matches it firmly. Some rows have no size entry. The others give once, few or many, or a class for an expanded clone.

clone_size	d_call	j_call	v_call	cdr3_aa	cdr3_nt
NA	TRBD2	TRBJ2-1	TRBV3-1/TRBV3-2	CATGLAGNEQFF	TGTGCCACCGGACTAGCGGGAAATGAGCAGTTCTTC
NA	NA	TRBJ2-2	TRBV6-5	CASSYSRVMNTGELFF	TGTGCCAGCAGTTACTCGAGAGTAATGAACACCGGGGAGCTGTTTTTT
NA	TRBD1	TRBJ2-7	TRBV6-5	CASSPGTGRYEQYF	TGTGCCAGCAGTCCAGGGACAGGCCGATACGAGCAGTACTTC
NA	NA	TRBJ1-4	TRBV11-2	CASSQRDNTTNEKLFF	TGTGCCAGCAGCCAACGGGACAATACAACTAATGAAAAACTGTTTTTT
NA	NA	TRBJ2-6	TRBV6-6	CASSDSRGANVLTF	TGTGCCAGCTCTGACAGCCGGGGGGCCAACGTCCTGACTTTC
NA	NA	TRBJ2-3	TRBV27	CASSPLQRPSTDTQYF	TGTGCCAGCAGTCCACTCCAGCGCCCTAGCACAGATACGCAGTATTTT
NA	NA	TRBJ1-5	TRBV28	CASRNTQPQHF	TGTGCCAGCAGGAACACACAGCCCCAGCATTTT
NA	NA	TRBJ2-2	TRBV19	CASTWRGATTGELFF	TGTGCCAGTACCTGGAGGGGCGCGACGACCGGGGAGCTGTTTTTT
NA	TRBD2	TRBJ2-1	TRBV13	CASSLVGGRSYNEQFF	TGTGCCAGCAGCTTAGTGGGCGGGAGGTCCTACAATGAGCAGTTCTTC
NA	NA	TRBJ2-5	TRBV6-5	CASSSGLSTFSTQYF	TGTGCCAGCAGTTCCGGACTATCTACCTTTTCGACCCAGTACTTC
once	TRBD1	TRBJ1-1	TRBV11-2	CASSLDAGGNTEAFF	TGTGCCAGCAGCTTAGATGCAGGGGGGAACACTGAAGCTTTCTTT
NA	TRBD1	TRBJ1-5	TRBV7-2	CASSTRGRSQPQHF	TGTGCCAGCAGCACCAGGGGGCGATCCCAGCCCCAGCATTTT
NA	NA	TRBJ2-2	TRBV9	CASSVDAVVRSTGELFF	TGTGCCAGCAGCGTAGATGCGGTAGTGAGGAGCACCGGGGAGCTGTTTTTT
once	TRBD1	TRBJ2-1	TRBV5-6	CASSLIHRTGPTYNEQFF	TGTGCCAGCAGCTTGATCCACCGGACAGGCCCCACCTACAATGAGCAGTTCTTC
NA	NA	TRBJ2-1	TRBV10-2	CASTSRETIYNEQFF	TGCGCCAGCACTTCTCGAGAGACTATCTACAATGAGCAGTTCTTC
NA	TRBD1	TRBJ1-6	TRBV28	CASRGGQVNSPLHF	TGTGCCAGCAGGGGGGGACAGGTCAATTCACCCCTCCACTTT
NA	TRBD1	TRBJ2-3	TRBV13	CASSYRGADTQYF	TGTGCCAGCAGCTACAGGGGCGCAGATACGCAGTATTTT
NA	TRBD1	TRBJ1-6	TRBV27	CASSTPGQGYSPLHF	TGTGCCAGCAGTACACCGGGACAGGGTTATTCACCCCTCCACTTT
NA	NA	TRBJ1-5	TRBV6-5	CASSLTDPGGQPQHF	TGTGCCAGCAGTTTAACAGACCCCGGAGGGCAGCCCCAGCATTTT
NA	NA	TRBJ2-1	TRBV12-3/TRBV12-4	CASSLDGVYEQFF	TGTGCCAGCAGTTTAGACGGGGTCTATGAGCAGTTCTTC
NA	NA	TRBJ2-2	TRBV18	CASSPAGLRNTGELFF	TGTGCCAGCTCACCCGCAGGGTTGCGGAACACCGGGGAGCTGTTTTTT
NA	NA	TRBJ2-7	TRBV3-1/TRBV3-2	CASSRELVYEQYF	TGTGCCAGCAGCCGTGAACTAGTCTACGAGCAGTACTTC
NA	NA	TRBJ2-3	TRBV4-2	CASSRASSTDTQYF	TGTGCCAGCAGCCGGGCGTCTAGCACAGATACGCAGTATTTT
NA	NA	TRBJ1-2	TRBV27	CASSLEGNYGYTF	TGTGCCAGCAGTTTGGAGGGGAACTATGGCTACACCTTC